These T cell receptor beta chains were read from a single sample in a study of cytomegalovirus exposure and HLA in healthy donors. Clones were sequenced by immunoSEQ multiplex PCR, and TCRdb holds only the in-frame ones, with some missing. The sample lists 100,000 or so clones, around 74% occurring once. The sample was PBMCs. The receptors originated from a male donor in good health and CMV-seropositive. Both conserved end residues are part of each CDR3. D genes are given only for firm matches. Not every row has a clone size; where given, it reads once, few, many or a size class.

D gene	clone size	J gene	V gene	CDR3 DNA	CDR3 protein
NA	NA	TRBJ2-3	TRBV28	TGTGCCAGCAGTCTAGCGTCAAACACAGATACGCAGTATTTT	CASSLASNTDTQYF
TRBD2	few	TRBJ2-1	TRBV2	TGTGCCAGCAGTGATGAAGCTAGCGGGGTTGAATTCTTC	CASSDEASGVEFF
NA	NA	TRBJ1-1	TRBV5-1	TGCGCCAGCAGCTTAAATACTAATGAAGCTTTCTTT	CASSLNTNEAFF
TRBD2	NA	TRBJ2-3	TRBV11-2	TGTGCCAGCAGCCCTTACGTCCGAGCGGGGGGTATCACAGATACGCAGTATTTT	CASSPYVRAGGITDTQYF
NA	NA	TRBJ2-7	TRBV6-1	TGTGCCAGCAGTCCAGGACAAGAAAGGCTCGAGCAGTACTTC	CASSPGQERLEQYF
NA	NA	TRBJ2-1	TRBV29-1	TGCAGCGGGGGGCTGGGGGTCTCCTACAATGAGCAGTTCTTC	CSGGLGVSYNEQFF
TRBD1	NA	TRBJ1-4	TRBV5-4	TGTGCCAGCAGCTTACAGGGGGCGCTTCGCACAACTAATGAAAAACTGTTTTTT	CASSLQGALRTTNEKLFF
NA	once	TRBJ2-1	TRBV18	TGTGCCAGCTCCGCCTTACAGGGCGACGGTAAAAATGAGCAGTTCTTC	CASSALQGDGKNEQFF
TRBD1	few	TRBJ1-5	TRBV2	TGTGCCAGCACCCTCAGGACAGGTACTGGCAATCAGCCCCAGCATTTT	CASTLRTGTGNQPQHF
NA	few	TRBJ1-5	TRBV6-6	TGTGCCAGCAGCTCCCGGTCCGGGACAACGAATCAGCCCCAGCATTTT	CASSSRSGTTNQPQHF
NA	NA	TRBJ2-3	TRBV15	TGTGCCACCAGCAGAGACTACTCTGTGACAGAGAACACAGATACGCAGTATTTT	CATSRDYSVTENTDTQYF
NA	NA	TRBJ2-7	TRBV7-9	TGTGCCAGCAGCCCCGTGGTGTGGACCTCGGAGGCCTACGAGCAGTACTTC	CASSPVVWTSEAYEQYF
NA	NA	TRBJ2-1	TRBV27	TGTGCCAGCAGTTTCCTCCCGAGGAGCCGGTCGCATGAGCAGTTCTTC	CASSFLPRSRSHEQFF
NA	NA	TRBJ2-3	TRBV6-1	TGTGCCAGCAGGGACCCGGGGACAGATACGCAGTATTTT	CASRDPGTDTQYF
TRBD1	NA	TRBJ2-1	TRBV2	TGTGCCAGCAGTGCCACAGGGGCAGGCTACAATGAGCAGTTCTTC	CASSATGAGYNEQFF
NA	few	TRBJ2-7	TRBV4-3	TGCGCCAGCAGCCAAGGGAGGGAGGCGGACGAGCAGTACTTC	CASSQGREADEQYF
TRBD2	NA	TRBJ2-2	TRBV4-3	TGCGCCAGCAGCCGCCAACTAGCGGTTACGAACACCGGGGAGCTGTTTTTT	CASSRQLAVTNTGELFF
TRBD1	NA	TRBJ2-5	TRBV4-2	TGTGCCAGCAGCCGAACAGGGGTAAGAGAGACCCAGTACTTC	CASSRTGVRETQYF
NA	NA	TRBJ1-2	TRBV29-1	TGCAGCGTTGAAGCAGGGGACTATGGCTACACCTTC	CSVEAGDYGYTF
TRBD1	NA	TRBJ1-2	TRBV19	TGTGCCAGTAGTATGACAGGGCGTGAGGGGGGCTACACCTTC	CASSMTGREGGYTF
NA	few	TRBJ1-2	TRBV10-3	TGTGCCATCAGTGAGTCGGAGTATGGCTACACCTTC	CAISESEYGYTF
TRBD1	NA	TRBJ1-2	TRBV4-3	TGCGCCAGCAGCCAACTGGACAGGGCGTATGGCTACACCTTC	CASSQLDRAYGYTF
NA	NA	TRBJ2-3	TRBV6-4	TGTGCCAGCAGTGAATCTAGCCAGAACACAGATACGCAGTATTTT	CASSESSQNTDTQYF
TRBD1	few	TRBJ2-2	TRBV5-6	TGTGCCAGCAGCTTACAGGGGGGAGTCGGGGAGCTGTTTTTT	CASSLQGGVGELFF
TRBD1	few	TRBJ1-1	TRBV4-3	TGCGCCAGCAGCGCAGACCCAGGGGGCACTGAAGCTTTCTTT	CASSADPGGTEAFF
TRBD1	NA	TRBJ2-7	TRBV29-1	TGCAGCGTTAAGGGACAGGGAGCCAACGAGCAGTACTTC	CSVKGQGANEQYF
NA	once	TRBJ1-5	TRBV6-1	TGTGCCAGCAGTGTACAGGTGGTCCAGCATTTT	CASSVQVVQHF
TRBD2	NA	TRBJ2-5	TRBV13	TGTGCCAGCAGCTTGGCGGGGGGAAAGGTGACCCAGTACTTC	CASSLAGGKVTQYF
TRBD2	NA	TRBJ2-5	TRBV6-6	TGTGCCAGCAGTTACTCGAGCGGGGCTCAAGAGACCCAGTACTTC	CASSYSSGAQETQYF
NA	NA	TRBJ1-2	TRBV20-1	TGCAGTGCGGCGCAGGGGTATGGCTACACCTTC	CSAAQGYGYTF
TRBD2	NA	TRBJ2-3	TRBV7-8	TGTGCCAGCAGCGCTAGCGGGGGGGGGTTAAATACGCAGTATTTT	CASSASGGGLNTQYF
NA	once	TRBJ1-2	TRBV19	TGTGCCAGTAGTATCCAGGGGAAGGATGGCTACACCTTC	CASSIQGKDGYTF
NA	NA	TRBJ1-2	TRBV29-1	TGCAGCCTCGGTCGAGCTAACTATGGCTACACCTTC	CSLGRANYGYTF
TRBD2	NA	TRBJ2-1	TRBV4-1	TGCGCCAGCAGCCTCCCCCGGGGTCTAGCGGGGTACAATGAGCAGTTCTTC	CASSLPRGLAGYNEQFF
NA	NA	TRBJ1-3	TRBV5-1	TGCGCCAGCAGCCAGGATCTACACTCTGGAAACACCATATATTTT	CASSQDLHSGNTIYF
TRBD1	once	TRBJ2-2	TRBV6-6	TGTGCCAGCATCCTCACAGGGGTCCTCGGGGAGCTGTTTTTT	CASILTGVLGELFF
TRBD1	NA	TRBJ1-2	TRBV19	TGTGCCAGTAGTATGCCCGGGACAGGATACCACCGGTATGGCTACACCTTC	CASSMPGTGYHRYGYTF
TRBD2	few	TRBJ2-5	TRBV7-2	TGTGCCAGCAGCCTAGGACTAGCCCAAGAGACCCAGTACTTC	CASSLGLAQETQYF
NA	NA	TRBJ1-1	TRBV10-3	TGTGCCATCAGTAGCCCGTCGGACACTGAAGCTTTCTTT	CAISSPSDTEAFF
TRBD1	NA	TRBJ2-7	TRBV2	TGTGCCAGCAGCCCAAACAGGGGCACGGGGCGCTACGAGCAGTACTTC	CASSPNRGTGRYEQYF
NA	NA	TRBJ2-3	TRBV6-5	TGTGCCAGCAGCCGCTCCGGGACTAGCACAGATACGCAGTATTTT	CASSRSGTSTDTQYF
TRBD1	NA	TRBJ1-2	TRBV7-8	TGTGCCAGCAGCCAGGACAGGGTCGGATATGGCTACACCTTC	CASSQDRVGYGYTF
NA	NA	TRBJ2-4	TRBV6-6	TGTGCCAGCAGCCCCCGAGGTGTCCTTAGGCAAAACATTCAGTACTTC	CASSPRGVLRQNIQYF
TRBD2	NA	TRBJ2-3	TRBV6-6	TGTGCCAGCAGTCGAATAGCGGGGGGTGGAGATACGCAGTATTTT	CASSRIAGGGDTQYF
TRBD1	NA	TRBJ1-2	TRBV6-1	TGTGCCAGCCGCCGGGACAGACGGGGGTATGGCTACACCTTC	CASRRDRRGYGYTF
TRBD1	NA	TRBJ2-7	TRBV11-3	TGTGCCAGCAGCAGGGGGCGTGAGTACGAGCAGTACTTC	CASSRGREYEQYF
TRBD2	NA	TRBJ2-5	TRBV9	TGTGCCAGCAGCGAGGGGCTAGCGGGGGGGCAACAAGAGACCCAGTACTTC	CASSEGLAGGQQETQYF
NA	NA	TRBJ1-4	TRBV30	TGTGCCTGGAGATGGGCGTCTAATGAAAAACTGTTTTTT	CAWRWASNEKLFF
TRBD2	NA	TRBJ2-5	TRBV4-2	TGTGCCAGCAGCCAAGGGGCCAGGGGACTAGCGGGGGGACAGGGAGAGACCCAGTACTTC	CASSQGARGLAGGQGETQYF
NA	NA	TRBJ2-3	TRBV13	TGTGCCAGCAGCTTAGGCGCGGGAACCCACCTTAGAACAGATACGCAGTATTTT	CASSLGAGTHLRTDTQYF
TRBD1	NA	TRBJ1-5	TRBV4-1	TGCGCCAGCAGCCACTTCCTTCGGGACAGGGATCAGCCCCAGCATTTT	CASSHFLRDRDQPQHF
TRBD1	NA	TRBJ2-5	TRBV15	TGTGCCACCAGCAGAGATTCCAACCCCTTACGGGACAGACAAGAGACCCAGTACTTC	CATSRDSNPLRDRQETQYF